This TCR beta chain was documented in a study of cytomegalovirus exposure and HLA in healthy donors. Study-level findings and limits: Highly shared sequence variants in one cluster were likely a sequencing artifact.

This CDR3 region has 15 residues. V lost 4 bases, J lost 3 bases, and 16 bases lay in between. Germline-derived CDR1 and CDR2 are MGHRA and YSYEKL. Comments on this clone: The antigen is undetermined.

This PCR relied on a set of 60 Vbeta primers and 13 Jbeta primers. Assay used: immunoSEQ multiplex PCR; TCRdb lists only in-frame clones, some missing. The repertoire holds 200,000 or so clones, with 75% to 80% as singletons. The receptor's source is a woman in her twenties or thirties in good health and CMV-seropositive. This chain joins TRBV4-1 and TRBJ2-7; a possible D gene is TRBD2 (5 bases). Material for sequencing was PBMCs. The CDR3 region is CASSLPDEGSYEQYF. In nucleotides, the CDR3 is TGCGCCAGCAGCCTACCCGATGAGGGTAGCTACGAGCAGTACTTC.